The 5 T cell receptor beta chains given below trace back to one sample, sequenced in a study of T-cell reconstitution after alpha-beta-depleted transplantation in children. Unique molecular identifiers featured in how the TCRbeta library was prepared. TCRdb reprocessed the PCR reads via MiXCR and lists one record per CDR3 protein. The profile shows some 78,000 distinct CDR3 sequences, 12% to 15% of them singletons. The sequences come from PBMCs, mostly from graft donor cells, collected 180 days after TCRalphabeta/CD19-depleted stem cell transplant. These receptors were taken from a male patient under 10 years old who had a stem cell transplant for acute lymphoblastic leukemia, so the T cells may come from the graft donor.

This clonotype was detected a few times. The chain couples TRBV20-1 to TRBJ1-6; possible D gene TRBD1, 5 bases. There are 15 residues in the CDR3. CDR1 is DFQATT and CDR2 is SNEGSKA in the germline V gene (reference sequence). Trimming cost V 5 bases and J 0 bases, with 11 bases left between them. The CDR3 nucleotides are TGCAGTGCTCCCTGGGGGAGCTCCTATAATTCACCCCTCCACTTT. Translated: CSAPWGSSYNSPLHF.

V and J are TRBV19 and TRBJ2-7, with D perhaps TRBD2 (5 bases). With 5 bases removed from V and 0 bases from J, the gap between germline ends came to 17 bases. CDR3 length: 16 amino acids. Germline V gene lookup returns CDR1 LNHDA and CDR2 SQIVND (reference sequence). CDR3 sequence reads: CASSGGLAPSSYEQYF. Here the CDR3 DNA reads TGTGCCAGTAGTGGAGGATTAGCGCCCAGCTCCTACGAGCAGTACTTC.

This clonotype was detected ten times or more. This CDR3 is CSVGWGFYGYTF. For the CDR3, the DNA is TGCAGCGTTGGATGGGGCTTCTATGGCTACACCTTC. This chain links TRBV29-1 with TRBJ1-2; D may be TRBD1 (5 bases). V was clipped by 4 bases and J by 4 bases, with 10 bases between them. The germline V gene has CDR1 SQVTM and CDR2 ANQGSEA. The CDR3 length is 12 residues.

This clonotype was counted at least ten times. The chain has TRBV5-1 and TRBJ2-1; a weak D match, TRBD2 (6 bases). Germline V gives CDR1 SGHRS, CDR2 YFSETQ. This CDR3 comprises 15 residues. Trimming removed 4 bases from V and 6 bases from J, with 17 bases in between. This chain's CDR3 is CASSMDAGWVNEQFF. The CDR3 DNA is TGCGCCAGCAGCATGGATGCGGGATGGGTCAATGAGCAGTTCTTC.

A few counts support this clonotype. The genes are TRBV28 and TRBJ1-3; D is unresolved. The CDR3 has 12 amino acids. Germline-derived CDR1 and CDR2 are MDHEN and SYDVKM. Deletions cut 6 bases from V and 4 bases from J, with 7 bases between. CDR3 DNA: TGTGCCAGCAGGCTGGCAGGAAACACCATATATTTT. It translates to CASRLAGNTIYF.